What follows are 7 T cell receptor beta chains derived from one specimen sequenced in a study of T cells after yellow fever vaccination. TCRdb called the 5' RACE reads again in MiXCR, with one record for every CDR3 protein. The sample shows about 240,000 distinct CDR3 sequences, roughly 7.2% of them seen only once. The specimen comprised CD4+ T cells sorted from PBMCs, sampled 15 days after the yellow fever booster vaccination. These receptors were collected from a man under 40 who received the YFV17D yellow fever vaccine.

Many counts were recorded for this clonotype. The chain carries TRBV20-1 and TRBJ2-3; no definite D call. V was clipped by 0 bases and J by 0 bases, with 10 bases between them. In germline, CDR1 is DFQATT, CDR2 SNEGSKA (reference sequence). This CDR3 has 15 residues. CDR3 nucleotide sequence: TGCAGTGCTAGAGAAGGCACTGGGAGCACAGATACGCAGTATTTT. Translating gives CSAREGTGSTDTQYF.

J is TRBJ1-1 and V is TRBV7-2; D gene ambiguous. Germline values: CDR1 SGHTA, CDR2 FQGNSA. Trimming stripped 1 base from V and 0 bases from J, with 9 bases between. CDR3 size: 15 residues. The CDR3 protein is CASSLGPTVNTEAFF. The CDR3 region has the DNA TGTGCCAGCAGCTTAGGCCCGACGGTGAACACTGAAGCTTTCTTT.

This clonotype occurred a few times. This chain uses TRBV30 with TRBJ2-7, with TRBD2 identical over 9 bases. There are 16 residues in the CDR3. V lost 0 bases and J lost 3; bases outside the gene matches: 9. Germline CDR1 reads GTSNPN; CDR2 reads SVGIG (reference sequence). The CDR3 sequence: CAWSVRAVSGSYEQYF. The CDR3, as DNA: TGTGCCTGGAGTGTACGCGCCGTTAGCGGGAGCTACGAGCAGTACTTC. Full variable domain (rest looked up from reference TRBV30 and TRBJ2-7): SQTIHQWPATLVQPVGSPLSLECTVEGTSNPNLYWYRQAAGRGLQLLFYSVGIGQISSEVPQNLSASRPQDRQFILSSKKLLLSDSGFYLCAWSVRAVSGSYEQYFGPGTRLTVT.

The gene calls are TRBV20-1 and TRBJ2-3, with TRBD2 as a possible D gene (6 bases). The ends were cut back, 6 bases at V and 0 bases at J, with 10 bases in the middle. The CDR3 loop spans 13 amino acids. Germline CDR1 is DFQATT and CDR2 is SNEGSKA (reference sequence). CDR3 amino acids: CSALSGSTDTQYF. For the CDR3, the DNA is TGCAGTGCCCTTAGCGGAAGCACAGATACGCAGTATTTT.

This clonotype was found a few times. The V call is TRBV15, the J call TRBJ2-5; 9 nucleotides line up with TRBD2. Germline CDR1 LNHNV, CDR2 YYDKDF (reference sequence). This CDR3 comprises 16 residues. The J segment lost 1 base and the V segment lost 3 bases, leaving 6 bases of the junction unmatched. The CDR3 loop reads CATSSGREGRQETQYF. CDR3 coding DNA: TGTGCCACCAGCAGTGGGCGGGAGGGCCGCCAAGAGACCCAGTACTTC.

The V call is TRBV5-1, the J call TRBJ2-3, with a tentative D call TRBD2 (5 bases). The CDR3 length is 14 residues. The germline V and J ends were trimmed by 5 bases and 4 bases, with 14 bases remaining between them. Germline V gene lookup returns CDR1 SGHRS and CDR2 YFSETQ. The CDR3 sequence: CASSLNKGADTQYF. The CDR3 DNA reads as TGCGCCAGCAGTCTTAATAAGGGAGCAGATACGCAGTATTTT.

The rearrangement links TRBV9 to TRBJ1-1; 7 bases map to TRBD1. Germline CDR1 SGDLS, CDR2 YYNGEE. The CDR3 is made up of 17 amino acids. The trim removed 4 bases at V and 4 bases at J, leaving 16 bases unmatched. The CDR3 sequence: CASSPTSQGGFGTEAFF. In nucleotides, the CDR3 is TGTGCCAGCAGCCCCACCTCACAAGGGGGCTTCGGCACTGAAGCTTTCTTT.